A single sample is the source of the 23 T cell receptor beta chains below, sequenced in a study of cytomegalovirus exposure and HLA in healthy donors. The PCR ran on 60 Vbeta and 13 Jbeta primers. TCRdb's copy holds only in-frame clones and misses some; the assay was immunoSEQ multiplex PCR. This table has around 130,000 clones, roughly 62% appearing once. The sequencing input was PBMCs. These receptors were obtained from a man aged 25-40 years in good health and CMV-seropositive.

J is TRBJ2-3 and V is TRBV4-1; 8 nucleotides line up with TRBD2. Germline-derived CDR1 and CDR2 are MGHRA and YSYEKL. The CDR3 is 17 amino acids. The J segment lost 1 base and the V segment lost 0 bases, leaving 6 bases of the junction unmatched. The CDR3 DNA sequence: TGCGCCAGCAGCCAAGAGGATAGCGGGATGGGCACAGATACGCAGTATTTT. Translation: CASSQEDSGMGTDTQYF.

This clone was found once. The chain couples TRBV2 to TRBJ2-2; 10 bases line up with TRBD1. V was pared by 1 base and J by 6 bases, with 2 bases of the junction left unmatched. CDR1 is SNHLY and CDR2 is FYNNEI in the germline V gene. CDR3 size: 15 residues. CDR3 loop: CASSEGTGGPGELFF. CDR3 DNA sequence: TGTGCCAGCAGTGAAGGGACAGGGGGTCCCGGGGAGCTGTTTTTT.

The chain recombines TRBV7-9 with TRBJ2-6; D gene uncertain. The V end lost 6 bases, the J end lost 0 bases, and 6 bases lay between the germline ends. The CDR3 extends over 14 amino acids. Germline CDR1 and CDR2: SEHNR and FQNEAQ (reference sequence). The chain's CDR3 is CASRSSSGANVLTF. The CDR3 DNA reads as TGTGCCAGCAGGTCTTCCTCTGGGGCCAACGTCCTGACTTTC.

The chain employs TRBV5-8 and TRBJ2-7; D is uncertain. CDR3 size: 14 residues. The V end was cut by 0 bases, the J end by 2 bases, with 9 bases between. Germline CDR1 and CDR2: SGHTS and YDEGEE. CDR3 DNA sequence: TGTGCCAGCAGCTTGGGGCCAGACACCTACGAGCAGTACTTC. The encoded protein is CASSLGPDTYEQYF.

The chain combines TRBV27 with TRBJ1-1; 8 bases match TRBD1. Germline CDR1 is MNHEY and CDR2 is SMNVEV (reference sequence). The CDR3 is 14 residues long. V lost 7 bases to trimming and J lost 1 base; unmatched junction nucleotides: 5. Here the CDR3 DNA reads TGTGCCAGCAATAAACAGGGGGGGAACACTGAAGCTTTCTTT. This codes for CASNKQGGNTEAFF.

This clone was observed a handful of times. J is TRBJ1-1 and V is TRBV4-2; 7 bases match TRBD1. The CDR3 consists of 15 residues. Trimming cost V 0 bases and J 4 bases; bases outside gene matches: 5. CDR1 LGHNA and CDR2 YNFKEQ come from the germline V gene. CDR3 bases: TGTGCCAGCAGCCAAGAGGAGGGGGCGGTCACTGAAGCTTTCTTT. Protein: CASSQEEGAVTEAFF.

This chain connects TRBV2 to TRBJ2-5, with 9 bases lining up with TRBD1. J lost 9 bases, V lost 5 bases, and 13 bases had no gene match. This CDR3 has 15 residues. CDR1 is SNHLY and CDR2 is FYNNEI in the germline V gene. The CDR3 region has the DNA TGTGCCAGCAGTTTTACCGGGACAGGGAAAGTAGCCCAGTACTTC. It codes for CASSFTGTGKVAQYF.

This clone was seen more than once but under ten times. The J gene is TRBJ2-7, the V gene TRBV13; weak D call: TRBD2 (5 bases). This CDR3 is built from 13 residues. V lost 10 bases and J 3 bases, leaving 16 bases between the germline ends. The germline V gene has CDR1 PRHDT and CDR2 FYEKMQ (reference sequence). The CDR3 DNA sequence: TGTGCCACCGAGCTCTCGGGGAGCTACGAGCAGTACTTC. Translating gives CATELSGSYEQYF.

The CDR3 sequence: CASSLNRGYTF. DNA of the CDR3: TGTGCCAGCAGTTTAAATCGGGGCTACACCTTC. This chain connects TRBV28 to TRBJ1-2; D is uncertain. Trimming removed 2 bases from V and 8 bases from J, with 6 bases in between. This CDR3 is 11 amino acids long. CDR1 is MDHEN, CDR2 SYDVKM, per germline.

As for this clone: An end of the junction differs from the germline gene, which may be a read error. The CDR3 reads CASSFDRGLPLF. The CDR3 bases are TGTGCCAGCAGCTTCGACAGGGGACTACCTCTCTTC. The chain combines TRBV11-2 with TRBJ2-1, with a tentative D call TRBD1 (8 bases). This CDR3 region has 12 residues. From germline, CDR1 is SGHAT and CDR2 FQNNGV.

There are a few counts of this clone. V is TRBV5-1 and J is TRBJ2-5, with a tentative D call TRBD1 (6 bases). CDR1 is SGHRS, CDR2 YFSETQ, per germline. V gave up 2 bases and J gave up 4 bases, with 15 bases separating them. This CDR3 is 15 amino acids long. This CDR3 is CASSFVPGERETQYF. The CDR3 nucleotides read TGCGCCAGCAGCTTCGTCCCAGGGGAGCGAGAGACCCAGTACTTC.

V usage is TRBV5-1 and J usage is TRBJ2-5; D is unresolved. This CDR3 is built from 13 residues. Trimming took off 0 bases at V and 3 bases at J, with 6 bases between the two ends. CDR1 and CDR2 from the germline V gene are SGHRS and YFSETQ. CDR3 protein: CASSLATEETQYF. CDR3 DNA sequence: TGCGCCAGCAGCTTGGCCACAGAAGAGACCCAGTACTTC.

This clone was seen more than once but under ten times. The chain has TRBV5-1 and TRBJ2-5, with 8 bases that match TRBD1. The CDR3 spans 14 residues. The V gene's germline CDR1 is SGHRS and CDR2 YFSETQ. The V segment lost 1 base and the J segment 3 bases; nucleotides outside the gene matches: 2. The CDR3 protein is CASSLIQGEETQYF. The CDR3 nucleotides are TGCGCCAGCAGCTTGATACAGGGGGAAGAGACCCAGTACTTC.

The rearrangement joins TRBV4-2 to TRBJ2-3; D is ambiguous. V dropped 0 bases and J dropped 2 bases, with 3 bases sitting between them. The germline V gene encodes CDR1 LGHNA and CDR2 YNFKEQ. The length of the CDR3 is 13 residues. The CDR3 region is CASSQELTDTQYF. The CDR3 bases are TGTGCCAGCAGCCAAGAACTCACAGATACGCAGTATTTT.

In nucleotides, the CDR3 is TGCGCCAGCAGCTTGCTAGCGGGAGGTGACACCGGGGAGCTGTTTTTT. Amino acids: CASSLLAGGDTGELFF. This rearrangement joins TRBV5-1 to TRBJ2-2, with 11 positions matching TRBD2. V was clipped by 1 base and J by 3 bases; unmatched bases: 2. CDR1 is SGHRS and CDR2 is YFSETQ in the germline V gene. This CDR3 has 16 amino acids.

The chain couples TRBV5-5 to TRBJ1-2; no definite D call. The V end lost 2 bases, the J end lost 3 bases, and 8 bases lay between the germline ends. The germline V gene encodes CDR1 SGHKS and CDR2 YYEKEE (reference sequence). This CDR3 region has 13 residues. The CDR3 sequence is CASSLYTDYGYTF. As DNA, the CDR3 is TGTGCCAGCAGCTTATACACAGACTATGGCTACACCTTC.

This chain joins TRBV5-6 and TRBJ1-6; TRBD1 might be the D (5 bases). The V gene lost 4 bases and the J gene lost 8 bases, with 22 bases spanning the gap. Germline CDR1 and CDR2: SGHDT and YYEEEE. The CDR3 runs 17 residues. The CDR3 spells CASSPPGLRLWDSPLHF. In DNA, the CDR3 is TGTGCCAGCAGCCCCCCAGGGTTGCGTCTGTGGGATTCACCCCTCCACTTT.

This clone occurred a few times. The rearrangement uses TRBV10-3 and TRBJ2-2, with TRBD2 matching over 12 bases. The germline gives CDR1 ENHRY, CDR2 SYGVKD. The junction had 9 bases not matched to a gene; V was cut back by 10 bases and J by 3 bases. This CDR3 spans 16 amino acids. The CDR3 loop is CATTGTSGPHTGELFF. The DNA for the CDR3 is TGTGCCACGACCGGGACTAGCGGGCCCCACACCGGGGAGCTGTTTTTT.

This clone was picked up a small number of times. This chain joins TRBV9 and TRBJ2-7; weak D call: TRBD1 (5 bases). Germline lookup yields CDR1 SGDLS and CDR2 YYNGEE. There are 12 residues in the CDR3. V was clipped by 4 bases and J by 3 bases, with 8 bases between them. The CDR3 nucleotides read TGTGCCAGCAGCCCCGACAGCTACGAGCAGTACTTC. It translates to CASSPDSYEQYF.

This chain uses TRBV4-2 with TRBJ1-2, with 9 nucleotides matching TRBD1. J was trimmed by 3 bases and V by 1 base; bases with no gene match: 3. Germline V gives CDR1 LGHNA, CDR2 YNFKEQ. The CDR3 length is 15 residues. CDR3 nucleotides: TGTGCCAGCAGCCAAGCGGGACAGGGACACTATGGCTACACCTTC. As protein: CASSQAGQGHYGYTF.

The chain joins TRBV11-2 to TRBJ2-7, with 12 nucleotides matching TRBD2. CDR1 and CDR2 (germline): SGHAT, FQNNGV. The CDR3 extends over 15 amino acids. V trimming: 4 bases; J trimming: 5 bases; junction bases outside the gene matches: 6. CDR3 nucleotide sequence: TGTGCCAGCAGCTCGACTAGCGGGAGTCTAAACGAGCAGTACTTC. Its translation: CASSSTSGSLNEQYF.

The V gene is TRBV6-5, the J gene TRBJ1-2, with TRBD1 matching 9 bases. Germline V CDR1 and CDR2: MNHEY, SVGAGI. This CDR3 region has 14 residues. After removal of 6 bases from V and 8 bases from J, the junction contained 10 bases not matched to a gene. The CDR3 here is CASRSGTGLKGYTF. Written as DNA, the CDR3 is TGTGCCAGCAGGTCCGGGACAGGGTTGAAGGGCTACACCTTC.

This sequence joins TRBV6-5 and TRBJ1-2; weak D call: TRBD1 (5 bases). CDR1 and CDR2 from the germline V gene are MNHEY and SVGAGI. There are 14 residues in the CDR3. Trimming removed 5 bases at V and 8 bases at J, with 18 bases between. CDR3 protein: CASSPNPGYKGYTF. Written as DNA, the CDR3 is TGTGCCAGCAGTCCTAATCCAGGGTATAAAGGCTACACCTTC.